These T cell receptor beta chains were read from a single sample in a study of blood T cell repertoires in COVID-19. The data were produced by immunoSEQ multiplex PCR, yet TCRdb's version contains in-frame clones alone and is incomplete. Among about 140,000 clones, about 83% were seen once, and the ten largest hold roughly 3.4%. Specimen: PBMCs or T cells enriched from blood (not recorded which). Receptors were obtained from a woman between 50 and 59 years old with acute COVID-19. The CDR3 runs from the conserved cysteine through the conserved F or W. Fields, in order: clone size, D gene, J gene, V gene, CDR3 DNA, CDR3 protein. D genes are given only for firm matches. For some rows the clone size is stated as once, few or many, or as a class when expanded; others skip it.

abundance: once
d_gene: TRBD2
j_gene: TRBJ2-7
v_gene: TRBV11-3
CDR3nt: TGTGCCAGCAGTCCACGACTAGCGGGAAGATACTACGAGCAGTACTTC
CDR3aa: CASSPRLAGRYYEQYF

abundance: -
d_gene: -
j_gene: TRBJ1-3
v_gene: TRBV7-2
CDR3nt: TGTGCCAGCCGACTCTGGGGGGGCTCTGGAAACACCATATATTTT
CDR3aa: CASRLWGGSGNTIYF

abundance: -
d_gene: -
j_gene: TRBJ1-5
v_gene: TRBV7-8
CDR3nt: TGTGCCAGCAGCTTAGGGCAGGGATACGATAGCAATCAGCCCCAGCATTTT
CDR3aa: CASSLGQGYDSNQPQHF

abundance: -
d_gene: TRBD1
j_gene: TRBJ1-2
v_gene: TRBV9
CDR3nt: TGTGCCAGCAGCGCGGGACAGGGTGACTATGGCTACACCTTC
CDR3aa: CASSAGQGDYGYTF

abundance: -
d_gene: TRBD2
j_gene: TRBJ2-5
v_gene: TRBV7-7
CDR3nt: TGTGCTAGCAGCACCAGAACTAGCGTACAAGAGACCCAGTACTTC
CDR3aa: CASSTRTSVQETQYF

abundance: -
d_gene: -
j_gene: TRBJ2-3
v_gene: TRBV30
CDR3nt: TGTGCCTGGAGCTCGGCAGGGGTGCCAGATACGCAGTATTTT
CDR3aa: CAWSSAGVPDTQYF

abundance: -
d_gene: -
j_gene: TRBJ1-3
v_gene: TRBV9
CDR3nt: TGTGCCAGCAGTCAACAGGGCGCTGGAAACACCATATATTTT
CDR3aa: CASSQQGAGNTIYF

abundance: -
d_gene: -
j_gene: TRBJ2-3
v_gene: TRBV18
CDR3nt: TGTGCCAGCTCAGGGTCTGTCCAGGGGACAGATACGCAGTATTTT
CDR3aa: CASSGSVQGTDTQYF

abundance: once
d_gene: TRBD2
j_gene: TRBJ2-2
v_gene: TRBV10-2
CDR3nt: TGCGCCAGCGGAAACGCGGGAGCCCTTGGCGGGGAGCTGTTTTTT
CDR3aa: CASGNAGALGGELFF

abundance: -
d_gene: -
j_gene: TRBJ1-3
v_gene: TRBV3-1/TRBV3-2
CDR3nt: TGTGCCAGCAGCCAAGATGGGACATACTCTGGAAACACCATATATTTT
CDR3aa: CASSQDGTYSGNTIYF

abundance: -
d_gene: TRBD1
j_gene: TRBJ2-5
v_gene: TRBV5-4
CDR3nt: TGTGCCAGCAGCTTAGACAGGGGGCGCGGGGAGACCCAGTACTTC
CDR3aa: CASSLDRGRGETQYF

abundance: -
d_gene: TRBD2
j_gene: TRBJ2-3
v_gene: TRBV6-2/TRBV6-3
CDR3nt: TGTGCCAGCAGCCGCCTTAGCGGGAGGGCCTTAGATACGCAGTATTTT
CDR3aa: CASSRLSGRALDTQYF

abundance: -
d_gene: TRBD1
j_gene: TRBJ2-3
v_gene: TRBV7-3
CDR3nt: TGTGCCAGCAGTCGCGGGGACAGGCCATCCACAGATACGCAGTATTTT
CDR3aa: CASSRGDRPSTDTQYF

abundance: -
d_gene: TRBD1
j_gene: TRBJ1-3
v_gene: TRBV11-2
CDR3nt: TGTGCCAGCAGCCGCAGGGGGAGCGTTGGAAACACCATATATTTT
CDR3aa: CASSRRGSVGNTIYF

abundance: -
d_gene: -
j_gene: TRBJ1-4
v_gene: TRBV3-1/TRBV3-2
CDR3nt: TGTGCCAGCAGCCTCCAGCGGGGGGGCGCGAGGTATGAAAAACTGTTTTTT
CDR3aa: CASSLQRGGARYEKLFF

abundance: -
d_gene: TRBD1
j_gene: TRBJ1-1
v_gene: TRBV5-5
CDR3nt: TGTGCCAGCAGCACCTGGACAGGGTACTCTGAAGCTTTCTTT
CDR3aa: CASSTWTGYSEAFF

abundance: once
d_gene: TRBD2
j_gene: TRBJ2-3
v_gene: TRBV3-1/TRBV3-2
CDR3nt: TGTGCCAGCAGCCAAGTATTTAGGGGGTCGGGACTAGCGGGAGATCAGGGCACAGATACGCAGTATTTT
CDR3aa: CASSQVFRGSGLAGDQGTDTQYF

abundance: -
d_gene: TRBD2
j_gene: TRBJ2-5
v_gene: TRBV2
CDR3nt: TGTGCCAGCAGAGCCGGGAGGGGGGCAGAGACCCAGTACTTC
CDR3aa: CASRAGRGAETQYF

abundance: few
d_gene: -
j_gene: TRBJ2-2
v_gene: TRBV12-3/TRBV12-4
CDR3nt: TGTGCCAGCAGTTTAGTCCACGGGGAGCTGTTTTTT
CDR3aa: CASSLVHGELFF

abundance: -
d_gene: TRBD2
j_gene: TRBJ2-7
v_gene: TRBV13
CDR3nt: TGTGCCAGCAGCTCTACTAGCGGGAGATTCCACGAGCAGTACTTC
CDR3aa: CASSSTSGRFHEQYF

abundance: -
d_gene: TRBD2
j_gene: TRBJ2-7
v_gene: TRBV2
CDR3nt: TGTGCCAGCAGTCTTGAAGCGGGGTACACCTACGAGCAGTACTTC
CDR3aa: CASSLEAGYTYEQYF

abundance: -
d_gene: TRBD2
j_gene: TRBJ2-1
v_gene: TRBV5-8
CDR3nt: TGTGCCACCCCATTGAGCGGGGGTTACAATGAGCAGTTCTTC
CDR3aa: CATPLSGGYNEQFF

abundance: -
d_gene: -
j_gene: TRBJ1-5
v_gene: TRBV19
CDR3nt: TGTGCCAGTAGCGGACCGGGGGGAGGGAATCAGCCCCAGCATTTT
CDR3aa: CASSGPGGGNQPQHF

abundance: -
d_gene: -
j_gene: TRBJ1-1
v_gene: TRBV5-1
CDR3nt: TGCGCCAGCGGGGTGGGACAACAAGACGAAGCTTTCTTT
CDR3aa: CASGVGQQDEAFF

abundance: -
d_gene: -
j_gene: TRBJ1-4
v_gene: TRBV13
CDR3nt: TGTGCCAGCAGCCCAGGGACTAATGAAAAACTGTTTTTT
CDR3aa: CASSPGTNEKLFF

abundance: -
d_gene: -
j_gene: TRBJ1-2
v_gene: TRBV5-6
CDR3nt: TGTGCCAGCAGCTTCACCGGTCCAAACTATGGCTACACCTTC
CDR3aa: CASSFTGPNYGYTF

abundance: -
d_gene: TRBD1
j_gene: TRBJ2-2
v_gene: TRBV7-9
CDR3nt: TGTGCCAGCAGCTTAGCGAGGACAGGGGCGAACACCGGGGAGCTGTTTTTT
CDR3aa: CASSLARTGANTGELFF

abundance: -
d_gene: -
j_gene: TRBJ1-1
v_gene: TRBV6-5
CDR3nt: TGTGCGACGAGGAAGGTAGGAGCTTTCTTT
CDR3aa: CATRKVGAFF

abundance: -
d_gene: -
j_gene: TRBJ2-3
v_gene: TRBV3-1/TRBV3-2
CDR3nt: TGTGCCAGCAGCCTCAATTCGGCCCGGAGTATACGGGATACGCAGTATTTT
CDR3aa: CASSLNSARSIRDTQYF

abundance: -
d_gene: -
j_gene: TRBJ1-4
v_gene: TRBV30
CDR3nt: TGTGCCTGGAGTGTTTCAGGGGCTGAAAAACTGTTTTTT
CDR3aa: CAWSVSGAEKLFF

abundance: -
d_gene: -
j_gene: TRBJ2-3
v_gene: TRBV5-4
CDR3nt: TGTGCCAGCAGCCCGGTTGTGGCAGATACGCAGTATTTT
CDR3aa: CASSPVVADTQYF

abundance: -
d_gene: TRBD1
j_gene: TRBJ2-3
v_gene: TRBV5-4
CDR3nt: TGTGCCAGCAGCTTGGGAGCAGGGGGTTCCACAGATACGCAGTATTTT
CDR3aa: CASSLGAGGSTDTQYF

abundance: -
d_gene: TRBD1
j_gene: TRBJ1-1
v_gene: TRBV7-6
CDR3nt: TGTGCCAGCAGCCAAACAGGGGACACTGAAGCTTTCTTT
CDR3aa: CASSQTGDTEAFF

abundance: -
d_gene: TRBD2
j_gene: TRBJ2-5
v_gene: TRBV9
CDR3nt: TGTGCCAGCAGCGTAGGGGGCCTAGCGGGGCGGGGAGAGACCCAGTACTTC
CDR3aa: CASSVGGLAGRGETQYF

abundance: -
d_gene: TRBD2
j_gene: TRBJ2-2
v_gene: TRBV7-3
CDR3nt: TGTGCCAGCAGCCCCTCGGGGGGGTCGAACACCGGGGAGCTGTTTTTT
CDR3aa: CASSPSGGSNTGELFF

abundance: -
d_gene: -
j_gene: TRBJ1-1
v_gene: TRBV19
CDR3nt: TGTGCCAGTAGTATACCCGGGGACACTGAAGCTTTCTTT
CDR3aa: CASSIPGDTEAFF

abundance: -
d_gene: -
j_gene: TRBJ2-5
v_gene: TRBV30
CDR3nt: TGTGCCTGGAGTGTAGGGGAGGCGGGGCAACAGTACTTC
CDR3aa: CAWSVGEAGQQYF

abundance: -
d_gene: -
j_gene: TRBJ1-6
v_gene: TRBV2
CDR3nt: TGTGCCAGCAGTGGAACGGGAGTTGGGTCACCCCTCCACTTT
CDR3aa: CASSGTGVGSPLHF

abundance: -
d_gene: -
j_gene: TRBJ1-1
v_gene: TRBV9
CDR3nt: TGTGCCAGCAGCGTAGTGCAGGGCAGCACTGAAGCTTTCTTT
CDR3aa: CASSVVQGSTEAFF

abundance: few
d_gene: TRBD2
j_gene: TRBJ2-7
v_gene: TRBV27
CDR3nt: TGTGCCAGCAGCGAGATACCCGGACTAGCGGGAGCGGGGTACGAGCAGTACTTC
CDR3aa: CASSEIPGLAGAGYEQYF

abundance: -
d_gene: TRBD1
j_gene: TRBJ1-1
v_gene: TRBV28
CDR3nt: TGTGCCAGCACGGGACAGGGCGAGGGAGACACTGAAGCTTTCTTT
CDR3aa: CASTGQGEGDTEAFF

abundance: -
d_gene: -
j_gene: TRBJ2-2
v_gene: TRBV2
CDR3nt: TGTGCCAGCAAAGGGGAAACCGGGGAGCTGTTTTTT
CDR3aa: CASKGETGELFF

abundance: -
d_gene: TRBD2
j_gene: TRBJ2-2
v_gene: TRBV6-5
CDR3nt: TGTGCCAGCCTTAGGACTAGCTCAAACACCGGGGAGCTGTTTTTT
CDR3aa: CASLRTSSNTGELFF

abundance: -
d_gene: TRBD1
j_gene: TRBJ1-1
v_gene: TRBV6-5
CDR3nt: TGTGCCAGCAGCACCGGGACAGGGGCTTCTGCTTTCTTT
CDR3aa: CASSTGTGASAFF

abundance: -
d_gene: TRBD2
j_gene: TRBJ2-1
v_gene: TRBV4-2
CDR3nt: TGTGCCAGCAGCCAAGTATCACTAGCGGGAAATGAGCAGTTCTTC
CDR3aa: CASSQVSLAGNEQFF

abundance: -
d_gene: -
j_gene: TRBJ2-2
v_gene: TRBV28
CDR3nt: TGTGCCAGCAGCCAACGGGACACCGGGGAGCTGTTTTTT
CDR3aa: CASSQRDTGELFF

abundance: -
d_gene: TRBD1
j_gene: TRBJ2-7
v_gene: TRBV5-1
CDR3nt: TGCGCCAGCAGCGGAGCGGGACAGGGGCCGGATGTCGAGCAGTACTTC
CDR3aa: CASSGAGQGPDVEQYF

abundance: -
d_gene: TRBD1
j_gene: TRBJ1-1
v_gene: TRBV24-1
CDR3nt: TGTGCCACCAGTGATAACGGACAGGGAAAAGCTTTCTTT
CDR3aa: CATSDNGQGKAFF

abundance: -
d_gene: TRBD2
j_gene: TRBJ2-6
v_gene: TRBV4-1
CDR3nt: TGCGCCAGCAGCCAAGAAGAGCGGGAAGCTGGGGCCAACGTCCTGACTTTC
CDR3aa: CASSQEEREAGANVLTF

abundance: once
d_gene: -
j_gene: TRBJ1-1
v_gene: TRBV5-4
CDR3nt: TGTGCCAGCACCGACAGGTTTCCAGCTTTCTTT
CDR3aa: CASTDRFPAFF

abundance: -
d_gene: -
j_gene: TRBJ2-7
v_gene: TRBV5-4
CDR3nt: TGTGCCAGCAGCTTGGGAGGACGGGGGTCCTACGAGCAGTACTTC
CDR3aa: CASSLGGRGSYEQYF

abundance: -
d_gene: TRBD1
j_gene: TRBJ2-3
v_gene: TRBV24-1
CDR3nt: TGTGCCACCAGTGACCGGACAGGGGTTCTCACAGATACGCAGTATTTT
CDR3aa: CATSDRTGVLTDTQYF

abundance: -
d_gene: -
j_gene: TRBJ1-5
v_gene: TRBV20-1
CDR3nt: TGCAGTGCTAGTTTGGACACCGATCAGCCCCAGCATTTT
CDR3aa: CSASLDTDQPQHF

abundance: -
d_gene: TRBD1
j_gene: TRBJ1-2
v_gene: TRBV4-3
CDR3nt: TGCGCCAGCAGCCAGTACAGGGGGCGCGATGGCTACACCTTC
CDR3aa: CASSQYRGRDGYTF

abundance: -
d_gene: -
j_gene: TRBJ2-5
v_gene: TRBV19
CDR3nt: TGTGCCAGTAGTTCAGACAGGCAAGAGACCCAGTACTTC
CDR3aa: CASSSDRQETQYF